This TCR beta chain derives from a study of early T cells in non-severe SARS-CoV-2 infection. Study details: The authors sequenced bulk RNA from unsorted whole blood, leaving chains unpaired. General study results and limits: VDJdb matching, biased toward anti-spike CD8 responses, missed private and CD4 specificities.

Each single cDNA molecule received a unique molecular identifier. MiXCR, applied by TCRdb to the 5' RACE reads, yields one record per CDR3 protein. Here the sample spans approximately 30,000 distinct CDR3 sequences, under 7% being singletons. On this clonotype itself: Its target is unknown.

Germline CDR1 is SGHKS and CDR2 is YYEKEE (reference sequence). This CDR3 has 16 residues. Losses at the gene ends were 4 bases for V and 0 bases for J; bases not matched to a gene: 7. Source material: whole blood. This TCR was sampled from an adult who was a healthcare worker with PCR-confirmed SARS-CoV-2 infection or an uninfected control (not recorded which). The chain is built from TRBV5-5 and TRBJ1-1, with 9 bases lining up with TRBD1. The CDR3 sequence is CASSADRGNVNTEAFF. Written as DNA, the CDR3 is TGTGCCAGCAGCGCGGACAGGGGAAATGTGAACACTGAAGCTTTCTTT.